This note documents a single TCR beta chain sequence. This clonotype counts as medium-sized (0.01 to 0.1%) based on its frequency; no count is recorded. The antigen it binds to is not known. Sequencing relied on a NextSeq 550. A Human TCR Profiling Kit was used to prepare UMI-labeled 5' RACE TCRbeta libraries. Every TCRbeta library was prepared in parallel, with the same number of PCR cycles used for all of the libraries. The authors' pipeline ran thus. Between roughly 2,800 and 18,000 functional CDR3beta clonotypes were contained in each TCRbeta library. MIGEC 1.2.9 was used for UMI extraction and consensus assembly, with a minimum of three reads required per UMI. MiXCR 3.0.3 was used to extract in-frame CDR3beta repertoires. Each sample was downsampled to 42,000 randomly selected UMIs before diversity metrics were computed in VDJtools 1.2.1. For the top 3,000 clones of each sample pair, the repertoire overlap metrics D, R and F2 were calculated in VDJtools. Once TCRdb had reprocessed the reads, it stored one entry per CDR3 protein sequence and supplied no DNA. For this entry, the V and J calls and clone size follow TCRdb and not the study's own pipeline. This sample's clone table shows 5,000 or so distinct CDR3 sequences. The ten biggest clones cover around 26% of the sample.

This entry belongs to a study of human CD8 memory T cell subsets (dated by TCRdb to the early 2020s). In the study overall: TCRbeta repertoires of stem-like (TSTEM), progenitor exhausted-like (TPEX) and effector memory CD8+ T cell subsets were compared to assess their clonal relationships. Six donors each provided TSTEM, TPEX and effector memory subsets, and TCRbeta repertoires were obtained from all six. General conclusions and limits of the study: Only TCRbeta chains were sequenced, and the repertoire comparisons were based on over five donors and tested using paired t-tests with Bonferroni correction. Normalized Shannon-Wiener diversity was similarly high in TSTEM and TPEX subsets, while effector memory subsets were less diverse by comparison. The stem-like TSTEM and TPEX subsets each shared clonotypes with effector memory cells, but the TSTEM and TPEX repertoires had minimal overlap with each other, suggesting distinct antigen spectra. Greater repertoire diversity in TSTEM than in TPEX subsets was suggested by Chao1 estimates, potentially reflecting a broader range of specificities.

From cysteine to phenylalanine, the CDR3 is 17 amino acids long. Nucleotide data are not available. Density gradient separation was used to isolate peripheral blood mononuclear cells from healthy donor buffy coats. In the study, total CD8+ T cells were enriched by negative magnetic separation with EasySep or MojoSort CD8+ T cell isolation kits. For each subset, total RNA was extracted using an RNeasy Mini Kit from duplicate vials of over 120,000 sorted CD8+ T cells. The PBMCs were used either fresh or after being cryopreserved in fetal bovine serum with around 10% DMSO. Fluorescence-activated cell sorting on a FACSAria III was used to sort the CD8+ T cell subsets to purity.

This receptor was identified in a human donor in good health. The chain is made from TRBV21-1 and TRBJ2-2. TRBV21-1 is a pseudogene locus. The sample consisted of CD8+ effector memory T cells (TEM) sorted from PBMCs. The cell subset or site label, as the study defines it: effector memory CD8 T cells, CCR7- CD45RO+ CD95+. The CDR3 loop reads CASRHDLHHKNTGELFF.